This T cell receptor beta chain was retrieved from a study of T cell responses to AZD1222 COVID-19 vaccine. CDR3 length: 12 residues. Germline loops: CDR1 MNHEY, CDR2 SMNVEV (reference sequence). Trimming cost V 10 bases and J 5 bases, with 11 bases left between them. In this sample, this clone turned up once. Its specificity is not known. Broader study findings: Clonal diversity was possibly underestimated, and the donors were mostly white British, with more females.

Profiling relied on immunoSEQ multiplex PCR, and the TCRdb table lists in-frame clones only, not all of them. Of about 110,000 clones in the sample, about 90% were seen once. This TCR was sampled from an adult who received the AZD1222 COVID-19 vaccine. The source material was peripheral blood, sampled 28 days after the second AZD1222 dose. This rearrangement joins TRBV27 to TRBJ1-4; D not certain. The DNA of the CDR3 is TGTGCCACGCGGGGTCAAAATGAAAAACTGTTTTTT. Translating gives CATRGQNEKLFF.